These T cell receptor beta chains were read from a single sample in a study of OX40 agonist ivuxolimab in advanced cancers. Produced via immunoSEQ multiplex PCR; TCRdb's table is partial and in-frame only. Counted here are 77,000 or so clones, 85% to 95% occurring once; the ten biggest clones make up around 0.29%. Specimen: CD4+ or CD8+ T cells sorted from blood, collected in a trial of the OX40 agonist ivuxolimab. These receptors were obtained from an adult with an advanced solid tumor such as melanoma, head and neck, liver or kidney cancer. The conserved cysteine and the conserved F or W are not part of the CDR3 here. A D gene is named only where the DNA matches it firmly.

V,D,J,CDR3
TRBV28,TRBD1,TRBJ1-3,ASSLQGASGKDTIY
TRBV19,TRBD2,TRBJ2-3,ASSSGGLGTDTQY
TRBV6-5,-,TRBJ2-1,ASSYAGQGEDEQF
TRBV5-4,-,TRBJ2-1,ASSAGRVYNEQF
TRBV28,-,TRBJ2-3,ASDTGTRTDTQY
TRBV10-1,-,TRBJ2-3,ASSRTPTSTDTQY
TRBV7-2,TRBD2,TRBJ2-5,ASSYSGLAGGETQY
TRBV19,-,TRBJ2-5,ASSPGQGGETQY
TRBV4-3,TRBD2,TRBJ2-3,ASSQGASGSGDTQY
TRBV28,TRBD1,TRBJ1-2,ASSLRDRGGTGNGYT
TRBV5-6,TRBD1,TRBJ2-7,ASSLASGQKD
TRBV7-7,-,TRBJ2-3,ASSFGLEGDTQY
TRBV20-1,TRBD1,TRBJ1-2,SAQGGNGYT
TRBV28,TRBD1,TRBJ1-4,ASSITGDTNEKLF
TRBV7-9,-,TRBJ1-4,ASTFGGGNEKLF
TRBV5-4,-,TRBJ2-1,ASSLGPVGGNEQF
TRBV29-1,-,TRBJ1-1,SGRTAPNTEAF
TRBV6-1,-,TRBJ2-3,ASRSGGSTDTQY
TRBV6-1,TRBD1,TRBJ1-1,ASSEVTGVNTEAF
TRBV5-1,-,TRBJ1-5,ASPGGAGNQPQH
TRBV5-1,-,TRBJ2-3,ASSFAGAHGTDTQY
TRBV28,-,TRBJ2-3,ASSRILTDTQY
TRBV27,-,TRBJ2-7,ASRPDEAEQY
TRBV27,-,TRBJ1-3,ASSALGSGNTIY
TRBV7-9,-,TRBJ2-2,ASSSGTTTGELF
TRBV28,-,TRBJ1-2,ASSSGTLGGYT
TRBV28,-,TRBJ1-2,ASEGGGRDNYGYT
TRBV7-2,-,TRBJ2-3,ASSLATGTDTQY
TRBV7-9,-,TRBJ1-2,ASSLLLGDNGYT
TRBV27,-,TRBJ2-3,ASSPTLDTQY
TRBV19,-,TRBJ2-7,ASSYSGTTDYEQY
TRBV4-3,TRBD2,TRBJ2-3,ASSLAGGNRPSTDTQY
TRBV7-3,-,TRBJ1-2,ASSPSMGLGYT
TRBV25-1,-,TRBJ2-1,ASSEYEGSGNNEQF
TRBV6-6,-,TRBJ1-3,ASTPEGTRNTIY
TRBV7-8,-,TRBJ1-2,ASSLALDDGHT
TRBV28,TRBD2,TRBJ2-3,ASSSQRGEDTDTQY
TRBV4-1,-,TRBJ2-3,ASSQEDQGGGGDTQY